This T cell receptor (beta chain) was found in a study of T cell changes during pregnancy in multiple sclerosis. TCRdb's table, derived via immunoSEQ multiplex PCR, lists solely in-frame clones and lacks some. The sample lists tens of thousands of clones, 75% to 90% seen once, with about 3.5% in the top ten. CDR1 and CDR2 from the germline V gene are LNHDA and SQIVND (reference sequence). The CDR3 contains 12 residues. This sequence joins TRBV19 and TRBJ2-7; 9 bases match TRBD2. The source is a female donor with multiple sclerosis, enrolled in a pregnancy study. The specimen was peripheral blood, collected before pregnancy. Here the CDR3 reads CSALGAGGEQYF. The CDR3 bases are TGTTCTGCCTTGGGAGCGGGAGGCGAGCAGTACTTC. Variable domain in full (rest from reference TRBV19 and TRBJ2-7): DGGITQSPKYLFRKEGQNVTLSCEQNLNHDAMYWYRQDPGQGLRLIYYSQIVNDFQKGDIAEGYSVSREKKESFPLTVTSAQKNPTAFYLCSALGAGGEQYFGPGTRLTVT.